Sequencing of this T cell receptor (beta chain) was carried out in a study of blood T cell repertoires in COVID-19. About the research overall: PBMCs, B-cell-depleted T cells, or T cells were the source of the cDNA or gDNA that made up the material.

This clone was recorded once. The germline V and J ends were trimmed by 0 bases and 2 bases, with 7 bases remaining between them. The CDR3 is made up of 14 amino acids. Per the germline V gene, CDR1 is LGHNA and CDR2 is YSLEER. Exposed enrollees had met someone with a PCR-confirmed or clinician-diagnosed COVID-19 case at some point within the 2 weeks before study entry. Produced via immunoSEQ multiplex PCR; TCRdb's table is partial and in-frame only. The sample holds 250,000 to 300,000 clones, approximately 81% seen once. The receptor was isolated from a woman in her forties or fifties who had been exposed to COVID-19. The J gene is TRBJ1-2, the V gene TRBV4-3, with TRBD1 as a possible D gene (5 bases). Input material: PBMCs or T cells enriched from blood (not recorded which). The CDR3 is CASSQDKGNYGYTF. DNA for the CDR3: TGCGCCAGCAGCCAAGATAAGGGGAACTATGGCTACACCTTC.